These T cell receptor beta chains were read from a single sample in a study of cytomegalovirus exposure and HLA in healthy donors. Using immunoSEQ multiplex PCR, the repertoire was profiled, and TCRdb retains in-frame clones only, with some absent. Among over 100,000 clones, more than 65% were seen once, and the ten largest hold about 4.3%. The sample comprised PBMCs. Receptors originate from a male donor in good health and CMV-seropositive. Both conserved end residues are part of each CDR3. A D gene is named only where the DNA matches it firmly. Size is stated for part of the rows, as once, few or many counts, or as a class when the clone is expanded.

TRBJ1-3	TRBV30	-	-	CLGFSGNTIYF	TGTTTGGGCTTCTCTGGAAACACCATATATTTT
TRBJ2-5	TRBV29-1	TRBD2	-	CSAGLAGVETQYF	TGCAGCGCAGGACTAGCGGGAGTAGAGACCCAGTACTTC
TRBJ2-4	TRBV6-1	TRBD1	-	CASSEVFTLPGQGLAKNIQYF	TGTGCCAGCAGTGAAGTTTTTACCCTTCCGGGACAGGGTTTAGCCAAAAACATTCAGTACTTC
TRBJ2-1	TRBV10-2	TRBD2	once	CASSESRLAGAHEQFF	TGCGCCAGCAGTGAGTCGCGGCTAGCGGGAGCCCATGAGCAGTTCTTC
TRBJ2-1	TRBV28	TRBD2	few	CASSLRRGYNEQFF	TGTGCCAGCAGTTTAAGGCGGGGGTACAATGAGCAGTTCTTC
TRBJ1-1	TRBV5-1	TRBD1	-	CASSGGQGNTEAFF	TGCGCCAGCAGCGGGGGACAGGGAAACACTGAAGCTTTCTTT
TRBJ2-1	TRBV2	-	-	CASRDSIIDNEQFF	TGTGCCAGCAGAGATAGCATTATCGACAATGAGCAGTTCTTC
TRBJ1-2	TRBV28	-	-	CASSPPRANYGYTF	TGTGCCAGCAGTCCACCGAGAGCTAACTATGGCTACACCTTC
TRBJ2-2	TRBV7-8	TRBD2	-	CASSTRAGGTGELFF	TGTGCCAGCAGCACCCGCGCGGGAGGCACCGGGGAGCTGTTTTTT
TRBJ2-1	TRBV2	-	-	CASTRAVGGASEQFF	TGTGCCAGCACCCGGGCCGTGGGGGGAGCATCTGAGCAGTTCTTC
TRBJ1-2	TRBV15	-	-	CATSRVSSDTADGYTF	TGTGCCACCAGCAGAGTTTCATCCGACACAGCGGATGGCTACACCTTC
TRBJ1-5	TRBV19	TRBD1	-	CASSPLQGDNQPQHF	TGTGCCAGTAGTCCCTTACAGGGGGACAATCAGCCCCAGCATTTT
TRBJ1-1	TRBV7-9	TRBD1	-	CASSYDRDTEAFF	TGTGCCAGCAGCTACGACAGGGACACTGAAGCTTTCTTT
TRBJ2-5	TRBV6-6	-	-	CASSYGALETQYF	TGTGCCAGCAGTTACGGGGCTCTGGAGACCCAGTACTTC
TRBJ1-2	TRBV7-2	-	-	CASSLGLTKAGIYGYTF	TGTGCCAGCAGCTTAGGTTTGACGAAGGCGGGGATATATGGCTACACCTTC
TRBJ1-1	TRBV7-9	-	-	CASSLEARNTEAFF	TGTGCCAGCAGCTTAGAAGCTAGGAACACTGAAGCTTTCTTT
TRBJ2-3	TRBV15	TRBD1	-	CATSREVGRGRADTQYF	TGTGCCACCAGCAGAGAAGTCGGCAGGGGGCGGGCAGATACGCAGTATTTT
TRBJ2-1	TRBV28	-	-	CASSYPGEPYNEQFF	TGTGCCAGCAGTTACCCGGGAGAGCCCTACAATGAGCAGTTCTTC
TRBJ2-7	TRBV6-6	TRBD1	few	CASRQGTGLYEQYF	TGTGCCAGCAGACAGGGGACAGGCCTCTACGAGCAGTACTTC
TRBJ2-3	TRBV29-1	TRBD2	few	CSVLGPSGSPDTQYF	TGCAGCGTTCTAGGTCCTAGCGGGAGCCCAGATACGCAGTATTTT
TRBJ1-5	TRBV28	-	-	CASSLFGVGNQPQHF	TGTGCCAGCAGTTTATTCGGTGTTGGCAATCAGCCCCAGCATTTT
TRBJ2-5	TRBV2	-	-	CASTWGHPLETQYF	TGTGCCAGCACATGGGGGCACCCTCTGGAGACCCAGTACTTC
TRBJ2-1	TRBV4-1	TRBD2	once	CASSHLAGGRKFF	TGCGCCAGCAGCCATCTAGCGGGGGGGCGTAAGTTCTTC
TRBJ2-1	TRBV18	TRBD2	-	CASSPLVGGAGYNEQFF	TGTGCCAGCTCACCCCTCGTCGGGGGGGCGGGCTACAATGAGCAGTTCTTC
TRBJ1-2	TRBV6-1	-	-	CASSESGTPSNYGYTF	TGTGCCAGCAGTGAATCCGGGACACCTTCTAACTATGGCTACACCTTC
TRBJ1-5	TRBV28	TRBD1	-	CASSLRTGTSNQPQHF	TGTGCCAGCAGTTTAAGGACAGGGACGAGCAATCAGCCCCAGCATTTT
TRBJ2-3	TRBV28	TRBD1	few	CASSPPGQGAPDTQYF	TGTGCCAGCAGTCCGCCTGGACAGGGGGCTCCAGATACGCAGTATTTT
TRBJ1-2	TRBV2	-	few	CASSDGGNYGYTF	TGTGCCAGCAGTGACGGAGGGAACTATGGCTACACCTTC
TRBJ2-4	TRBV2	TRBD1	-	CASSTDRGRPKNSQYF	TGTGCCAGCAGTACCGACAGGGGACGGCCCAAAAACAGTCAGTACTTC
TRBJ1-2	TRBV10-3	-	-	CAISESGGGYTF	TGTGCCATCAGTGAGTCGGGGGGTGGCTACACCTTC
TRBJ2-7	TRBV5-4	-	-	CASSLGGGAKRYEQYF	TGTGCCAGCAGCTTGGGGGGGGGCGCGAAACGGTACGAGCAGTACTTC
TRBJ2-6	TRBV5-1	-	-	CASSPLEGGALGANGLTF	TGCGCCAGCAGCCCCCTTGAAGGGGGGGCCCTAGGGGCCAACGGCCTGACTTTC
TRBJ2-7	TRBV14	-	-	CASSQADEQYF	TGTGCCAGCAGCCAAGCTGACGAGCAGTACTTC
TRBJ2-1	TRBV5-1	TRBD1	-	CASTLLAGGEVGEQFF	TGCGCCAGCACCCTTTTAGCAGGGGGCGAAGTGGGTGAGCAGTTCTTC
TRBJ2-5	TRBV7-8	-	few	CASSLLLQETQYF	TGTGCCAGCAGCTTACTGTTACAAGAGACCCAGTACTTC
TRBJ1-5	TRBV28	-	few	CASSSRHFGSNQPQHF	TGTGCCAGCAGTTCCCGACATTTTGGGAGCAATCAGCCCCAGCATTTT
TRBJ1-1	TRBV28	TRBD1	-	CASSSRDRENTEAFF	TGTGCCAGCAGTTCTCGGGACAGGGAGAACACTGAAGCTTTCTTT
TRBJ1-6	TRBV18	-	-	CASSPLTAGVNSPLHF	TGTGCCAGCTCACCACTCACCGCAGGGGTTAATTCACCCCTCCACTTT
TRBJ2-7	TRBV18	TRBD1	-	CASSPSGTGYEQYF	TGTGCCAGCTCACCGTCCGGGACAGGGTACGAGCAGTACTTC
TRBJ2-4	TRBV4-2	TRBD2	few	CASSQGWTSGTKNIQYF	TGTGCCAGCAGCCAAGGTTGGACTAGCGGGACCAAAAACATTCAGTACTTC
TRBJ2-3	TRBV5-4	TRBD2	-	CASSSPTSGGGTDTQYF	TGTGCCAGCAGCTCCCCGACTAGCGGGGGTGGCACAGATACGCAGTATTTT
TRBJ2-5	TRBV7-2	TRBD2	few	CASSLGGGPETQYF	TGTGCCAGCAGCTTAGGGGGGGGTCCGGAGACCCAGTACTTC
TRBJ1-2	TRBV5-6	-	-	CASSFEVGYGYTF	TGTGCCAGCAGCTTTGAGGTCGGTTATGGCTACACCTTC
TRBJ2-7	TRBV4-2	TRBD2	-	CASSQDGAAGGAYEQYF	TGTGCCAGCAGCCAAGATGGAGCGGCGGGGGGGGCCTACGAGCAGTACTTC
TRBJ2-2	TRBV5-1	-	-	CASSPRTLRTGELFF	TGCGCCAGCAGCCCGCGGACACTCCGAACCGGGGAGCTGTTTTTT
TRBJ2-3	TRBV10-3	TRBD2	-	CAIRSSGATDTQYF	TGTGCCATCAGGAGTAGCGGGGCAACAGATACGCAGTATTTT
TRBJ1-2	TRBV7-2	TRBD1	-	CASSSDRVYGYTF	TGTGCCAGCAGCTCGGACAGGGTGTATGGCTACACCTTC
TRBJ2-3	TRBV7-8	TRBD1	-	CASSTNVRQGSTDTQYF	TGTGCCAGCAGCACGAACGTCCGACAGGGGAGCACAGATACGCAGTATTTT
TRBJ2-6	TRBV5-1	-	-	CASSWQGASSGANGLTF	TGCGCCAGCAGCTGGCAGGGTGCAAGCTCTGGGGCCAACGGCCTGACTTTC
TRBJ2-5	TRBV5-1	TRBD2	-	CASSLDSGGATVQETQYF	TGCGCCAGCAGCTTGGATAGCGGGGGGGCTACCGTCCAAGAGACCCAGTACTTC
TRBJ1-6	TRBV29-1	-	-	CSVEDYREGSPLHF	TGCAGCGTTGAGGATTACAGGGAGGGTTCACCCCTCCACTTT
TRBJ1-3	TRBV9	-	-	CASSPPGRGVGNTIYF	TGTGCCAGCAGCCCACCAGGGCGAGGTGTTGGAAACACCATATATTTT